The rows below give T cell receptor beta chains drawn from one sample of a study of OX40 agonist ivuxolimab in advanced cancers. Profiled with immunoSEQ multiplex PCR; TCRdb holds only in-frame clones, not every one. The sample has 60,000 to 70,000 clones; roughly 87% are singletons. The source was CD4+ or CD8+ T cells sorted from blood, collected in a trial of the OX40 agonist ivuxolimab. Every receptor here comes from an adult with an advanced solid tumor such as melanoma, head and neck, liver or kidney cancer. CDR3s include the opening cysteine and the closing phenylalanine or tryptophan. Fields, in order: J gene, clone size, V gene, D gene, CDR3 DNA, CDR3 protein. The D gene is left open where the match is weak. Only part of the rows carry a size: once, few, many, or a class if the clone is expanded.

TRBJ1-6 once TRBV9 TRBD1 TGTGCCAGCAGCCCATATGACAGGGGTTCGGATTCACCCCTCCACTTT CASSPYDRGSDSPLHF
TRBJ2-2 NA TRBV14 NA TGTGCCAGCAGCCAGAGGGTCTTTGGTGGCGGGGAGCTGTTTTTT CASSQRVFGGGELFF
TRBJ1-2 NA TRBV6-5 NA TGTGCCAGCAGTTACTCAGCCTCCTTTAACTATGGCTACACCTTC CASSYSASFNYGYTF
TRBJ1-3 NA TRBV7-2 NA TGTGCCAGCAGCACGGGGCAGGGGCGTCTCTCTGGAAACACCATATATTTT CASSTGQGRLSGNTIYF
TRBJ2-3 NA TRBV6-1 TRBD1 TGTGCCAGCGGCCGGGACAGGGTAACCCCAGATACGCAGTATTTT CASGRDRVTPDTQYF
TRBJ1-6 NA TRBV28 NA TGTGCCAGCAGTTTCCGCTTTCAGGGAGTACCCCTCCACTTT CASSFRFQGVPLHF
TRBJ1-6 NA TRBV4-2 NA TGTGCCAGCAGCCAAGACGGAAGTAATTCACCCCTCCACTTT CASSQDGSNSPLHF
TRBJ1-6 NA TRBV4-2 TRBD1 TGTGCCAGCAGCAAAAACGGACAGGATAATTCACCCCTCCACTTT CASSKNGQDNSPLHF
TRBJ1-4 few TRBV10-3 NA TGTGCCATCAGTGAGATAAACCTCGGGGAAAAACTGTTTTTT CAISEINLGEKLFF
TRBJ1-1 once TRBV28 TRBD1 TGTGCCAGCAGTTCAGGGGGGCGCGGAGCTTTCTTT CASSSGGRGAFF
TRBJ2-1 NA TRBV5-1 TRBD1 TGCGCCAGCAGCGAAAACGGACAGGGGGCCTTCAATGAGCAGTTCTTC CASSENGQGAFNEQFF
TRBJ2-5 once TRBV7-2 NA TGTGCCAGCAGCTTCCAGAAGGCCCAAGAGACCCAGTACTTC CASSFQKAQETQYF
TRBJ2-7 NA TRBV18 TRBD2 TGTGCCAGCTCAGTAGCGGGGGGGCCTGAGCAGTACTTC CASSVAGGPEQYF
TRBJ2-7 NA TRBV4-2 TRBD2 TGTGCCAGCAGCCAAGAGCTAGCGGGGGCGAGGGAGCAGTACTTC CASSQELAGAREQYF
TRBJ2-7 NA TRBV29-1 TRBD1 TGCAGCGGAGGACAGGGGCATTTGGACGAGCAGTACTTC CSGGQGHLDEQYF
TRBJ2-7 NA TRBV4-2 TRBD1 TGTGCCAGCAGCCAACAGGGGGCGCTTGGGGCCGAGCAGTACTTC CASSQQGALGAEQYF
TRBJ2-3 NA TRBV20-1 NA TGCGGGAGGGATACGCAGTATTTT CGRDTQYF
TRBJ2-3 NA TRBV10-1 TRBD2 TGCGCCAGCAGTGAGCAACTAGCGGGAGGAGCAGATACGCAGTATTTT CASSEQLAGGADTQYF
TRBJ1-4 NA TRBV18 TRBD1 TGTGCCAGCTCACCTGTGGACAGGGTGTTTGAAAAACTGTTTTTT CASSPVDRVFEKLFF
TRBJ1-3 NA TRBV6-6 NA TGTGCCAGCAGAATAGAGAACTCTGGAAACACCATATATTTT CASRIENSGNTIYF
TRBJ1-2 NA TRBV6-1 NA TGTGCCAGCCGGAATCCGGGACGGCCCTCCTACACCTTC CASRNPGRPSYTF
TRBJ2-5 NA TRBV6-5 NA TGTGCCAGCAGCCAAGACCCCGTGGCCGGGACCCAGTACTTC CASSQDPVAGTQYF
TRBJ2-1 NA TRBV30 TRBD2 TGTGCCTGGAACAGAGGACTAGGCTCCTACAATGAGCAGTTCTTC CAWNRGLGSYNEQFF
TRBJ2-5 NA TRBV23-1 TRBD2 TGCGCCAGCGTGCGGGGGGTTGAGGAGGAGACCCAGTACTTC CASVRGVEEETQYF
TRBJ1-2 NA TRBV5-6 TRBD1 TGTGCCAGCAGCTTCACCAGTACAGGGGGGAGGGGCTACACCTTC CASSFTSTGGRGYTF
TRBJ2-5 NA TRBV18 TRBD2 TGTGCCAGCTCACCACAGGGACTCCGGTCTAGCGGGCAAGAGACCCAGTACTTC CASSPQGLRSSGQETQYF
TRBJ2-7 NA TRBV5-1 NA TGCGCCAGCAGCTTGGCGGGGAGTCCCTACGAGCAGTACTTC CASSLAGSPYEQYF
TRBJ2-3 NA TRBV5-1 NA TGCGCCAGCAGCTTGGTAACAACCGGGACAGATACGCAGTATTTT CASSLVTTGTDTQYF
TRBJ2-2 NA TRBV30 NA TGTGCCTGGAGTGTAAGCTTGAACACCGGGGAGCTGTTTTTT CAWSVSLNTGELFF
TRBJ2-4 NA TRBV28 NA TGTGCCAGCAGTTTCATGGGGTCTTCCGCCAAAAACATTCAGTACTTC CASSFMGSSAKNIQYF
TRBJ2-3 NA TRBV5-6 TRBD2 TGTGCCAGCAGCGCCCCGGGGGGGGGTAGCACAGATACGCAGTATTTT CASSAPGGGSTDTQYF
TRBJ1-2 few TRBV7-9 NA TGTGCCAGCAGCCGAGAAACGTATGGCTACACCTTC CASSRETYGYTF
TRBJ2-2 NA TRBV28 NA TGTGCCAGCAGTTTAAGGTTGGGGCTAAGCGGGGAGCTGTTTTTT CASSLRLGLSGELFF
TRBJ2-3 NA TRBV27 NA TGTGCCAGCAGTCTAAAGCCGGGACACGGAAAGGATACGCAGTATTTT CASSLKPGHGKDTQYF
TRBJ1-3 NA TRBV29-1 NA TGCAGCGTTGAAATGACCAGCGAAAACACCATATATTTT CSVEMTSENTIYF
TRBJ1-2 NA TRBV2 NA TGTGCCAGCTCCCGGGAGGGGGTTAACTATGGCTACACCTTC CASSREGVNYGYTF
TRBJ2-1 NA TRBV28 NA TGTGCCAGCAGTTTAGTGAACTACAATGAGCAGTTCTTC CASSLVNYNEQFF
TRBJ1-2 NA TRBV2 NA TGTGCCAGCAGCCCCAGGGTGGACTATGGCTACACCTTC CASSPRVDYGYTF
TRBJ2-1 NA TRBV5-1 TRBD2 TGCGCCAGCAGCTTGGAGGGAGGGTGGAATGAGCAGTTCTTC CASSLEGGWNEQFF
TRBJ2-5 NA TRBV9 NA TGTGCCAGCAGCGTAGCCCAAGAGACCCAGTACTTC CASSVAQETQYF
TRBJ1-3 NA TRBV28 NA TGTGCCAGCACCCTAGGGGACGGACGATATGGAAACACCATATATTTT CASTLGDGRYGNTIYF
TRBJ1-5 NA TRBV27 TRBD1 TGTGCCAGCAGTGTACAGGGGGCCCGTCAGCCCCAGCATTTT CASSVQGARQPQHF
TRBJ2-1 NA TRBV15 TRBD2 TGTGCCACCAGCAGAGAACTAGCGGGGGCCTACAATGAGCAGTTCTTC CATSRELAGAYNEQFF
TRBJ2-7 once TRBV11-2 NA TGTGCCAGCAGTTTGACCGACATGGCCTACGAGCAGTACTTC CASSLTDMAYEQYF
TRBJ2-1 few TRBV2 NA TGTGCCAGCGGCTACTACAATGAGCAGTTCTTC CASGYYNEQFF
TRBJ1-5 NA TRBV7-9 NA TGTGCCAGCAGCTTAGGGGGTAATAGCAATCAGCCCCAGCATTTT CASSLGGNSNQPQHF
TRBJ1-2 NA TRBV28 TRBD1 TGTGCCACCGGACAGGGCCGTGGCTACACCTTC CATGQGRGYTF
TRBJ1-5 once TRBV7-3 TRBD1 TGTGCCAGCAGCCAGGGGGGGACCAACAATCAGCCCCAGCATTTT CASSQGGTNNQPQHF
TRBJ2-3 few TRBV7-9 TRBD2 TGTGCCAGCACCCTAGCGGGGGGGGCAGATACGCAGTATTTT CASTLAGGADTQYF
TRBJ2-7 few TRBV5-6 TRBD2 TGTGCCAGCAGCTCCCTAGCGGACAACTCCTACGAGCAGTACTTC CASSSLADNSYEQYF
TRBJ2-7 NA TRBV28 TRBD1 TGTGCCAGCAGCCGACCGGGACAGGGGTACGAGCAGTACTTC CASSRPGQGYEQYF
TRBJ2-2 few TRBV19 TRBD2 TGTGCCAGTAGTCCGAGCGGGAGGACCTACACCGGGGAGCTGTTTTTT CASSPSGRTYTGELFF
TRBJ2-5 NA TRBV11-2 NA TGTGCCAGCAGCTTAGTAGGCGGGGCCTCACGGGAGACCCAGTACTTC CASSLVGGASRETQYF
TRBJ1-1 once TRBV18 NA TGTGCCAGCTCACCCCGGAATATCGGAATGAACACTGAAGCTTTCTTT CASSPRNIGMNTEAFF
TRBJ1-1 NA TRBV4-1 NA TGCGCCAGCAGCCAAGATCGGGGCACTGAAGCTTTCTTT CASSQDRGTEAFF
TRBJ2-6 NA TRBV4-1 TRBD1 TGCGCCAGCAGCCCCGGGACAGGGAGCTCTGGGGCCAACGTCCTGGCTTTC CASSPGTGSSGANVLAF
TRBJ1-4 NA TRBV7-2 NA TGTGCCAGCAGCTTATCACAGGCAGATGAAAAACTGTTTTTT CASSLSQADEKLFF